This TCR beta chain stems from a study of blood T cells in healthy people across ages. Across the whole study: About one barcoded beta molecule per two T cells was captured by template switching.

The use of a sample-barcoded 5' primer and a J-beta primer mix characterized a second PCR of about 6 to 12 cycles. Every sample gave at least 2.5 million paired-end reads containing CDR3. TCRdb re-analysed the 5' RACE reads in MiXCR, keeping a single row per CDR3 protein. The table shows more than 1.4 million distinct CDR3 sequences, with approximately 38% occurring only once. It was around 10 milliliters of peripheral blood that were drawn from each donor. The CDR3 runs 12 residues. CDR1 is SQVTM, CDR2 ANQGSEA, per germline. V was cut by 7 bases and J by 2 bases, with 11 bases left in between. This receptor was identified in a woman between 18 and 29 years old in good health. Sequenced: blood. The chain links TRBV29-1 to TRBJ1-1; D call uncertain. The CDR3 here is CSGRDGNTEAFF. DNA of the CDR3: TGCAGCGGAAGAGACGGAAACACTGAAGCTTTCTTT.